These T cell receptor beta chains were read from a single sample in a study of blood T cell repertoires in COVID-19. The method was immunoSEQ multiplex PCR; TCRdb's version includes in-frame clones alone and lacks a portion of them. The sample gives 90,000 to 120,000 clones, approximately 91% of which show up once; 0.85% to 1% is in the top ten. Specimen: peripheral blood. The receptor source for this set is a man in his 60s with acute or convalescent COVID-19. CDR3s include the opening cysteine and the closing phenylalanine or tryptophan. The order of the fields is clone size, CDR3 length, V gene, J gene, D gene, CDR3 DNA, CDR3 protein. D genes are given only for firm matches. The size entry is marked missing in some rows and otherwise reads once, few, many or a size class.

clone_size: once; cdr3_length: 16; v_call: TRBV7-3; j_call: TRBJ1-1; d_call: TRBD1; cdr3_nt: TGTGCCAGCAGCCATGACAGGGAAAACATGAACACTGAAGCTTTCTTT; cdr3_aa: CASSHDRENMNTEAFF
clone_size: .; cdr3_length: 14; v_call: TRBV7-2; j_call: TRBJ1-1; d_call: .; cdr3_nt: TGTGCCAGCATGCTGGGGGCAGGGCAGTCTGAAGCTTTCTTT; cdr3_aa: CASMLGAGQSEAFF
clone_size: few; cdr3_length: 15; v_call: TRBV18; j_call: TRBJ1-2; d_call: TRBD1; cdr3_nt: TGTGCCAGCTCACCGACACACAGGGGGCTGGATGGCTACACCTTC; cdr3_aa: CASSPTHRGLDGYTF
clone_size: .; cdr3_length: 16; v_call: TRBV4-1; j_call: TRBJ1-3; d_call: .; cdr3_nt: TGCGCCAGCAGCCAGGCACCGACAGCCCCTGGAAACACCATATATTTT; cdr3_aa: CASSQAPTAPGNTIYF
clone_size: .; cdr3_length: 15; v_call: TRBV5-4; j_call: TRBJ2-1; d_call: TRBD2; cdr3_nt: TGTGCCAGCAGTTTACCTAGCGGGATTGACAATGAGCAGTTCTTC; cdr3_aa: CASSLPSGIDNEQFF
clone_size: once; cdr3_length: 17; v_call: TRBV4-2; j_call: TRBJ2-2; d_call: TRBD1; cdr3_nt: TGTGCCAGCAGCCAAGAGAAGGGGGCAAGGAACACCGGGGAGCTGTTTTTT; cdr3_aa: CASSQEKGARNTGELFF
clone_size: few; cdr3_length: 13; v_call: TRBV12-5; j_call: TRBJ1-4; d_call: .; cdr3_nt: TGTGCTAGTGGTCCTGGGGGGATTGAAAAACTGTTTTTT; cdr3_aa: CASGPGGIEKLFF
clone_size: .; cdr3_length: 15; v_call: TRBV5-1; j_call: TRBJ2-7; d_call: .; cdr3_nt: TGCGCCAGCAGCTTGGGGGGGCCCAGCTCCTACGAGCAGTACTTC; cdr3_aa: CASSLGGPSSYEQYF
clone_size: .; cdr3_length: 14; v_call: TRBV28; j_call: TRBJ2-5; d_call: .; cdr3_nt: TGTGCCAGCAGTTTTTTGGCTAGCAGGGAGACCCAGTACTTC; cdr3_aa: CASSFLASRETQYF
clone_size: .; cdr3_length: 14; v_call: TRBV2; j_call: TRBJ1-6; d_call: .; cdr3_nt: TGTGCCAGCATCGGACTGATTTATAATTCACCCCTCCACTTT; cdr3_aa: CASIGLIYNSPLHF
clone_size: .; cdr3_length: 15; v_call: TRBV13; j_call: TRBJ2-3; d_call: .; cdr3_nt: TGTGCCAGCAGCTTAGGGCAGGGGCGCACAGATACGCAGTATTTT; cdr3_aa: CASSLGQGRTDTQYF
clone_size: .; cdr3_length: 15; v_call: TRBV14; j_call: TRBJ1-4; d_call: TRBD1; cdr3_nt: TGTGCCAGCAGCCAGGGACAGGGAAAAGATGAAAAACTGTTTTTT; cdr3_aa: CASSQGQGKDEKLFF
clone_size: .; cdr3_length: 13; v_call: TRBV5-4; j_call: TRBJ2-1; d_call: .; cdr3_nt: TGTGCCAGCAGCCGAGCGATGTCGGATGAGCAGTTCTTC; cdr3_aa: CASSRAMSDEQFF
clone_size: .; cdr3_length: 15; v_call: TRBV27; j_call: TRBJ1-2; d_call: TRBD1; cdr3_nt: TGTGCCAGCAGTTTATTTGGGCAGGGGGTCGGAGGCTACACCTTC; cdr3_aa: CASSLFGQGVGGYTF
clone_size: .; cdr3_length: 13; v_call: TRBV19; j_call: TRBJ1-1; d_call: .; cdr3_nt: TGTGCCAGTAGTCTGACATATAACACTGAAGCTTTCTTT; cdr3_aa: CASSLTYNTEAFF
clone_size: few; cdr3_length: 14; v_call: TRBV27; j_call: TRBJ1-4; d_call: .; cdr3_nt: TGTGCCAGCAGTTTGGGGGCCGCCGGTGAAAAACTGTTTTTT; cdr3_aa: CASSLGAAGEKLFF
clone_size: .; cdr3_length: 15; v_call: TRBV5-1; j_call: TRBJ1-2; d_call: TRBD1; cdr3_nt: TGCGCCAGCAGCTTGGTCCAGGGGGTGTTTTATGGCTACACCTTC; cdr3_aa: CASSLVQGVFYGYTF
clone_size: .; cdr3_length: 14; v_call: TRBV6-6; j_call: TRBJ2-7; d_call: .; cdr3_nt: TGTGCCAGCAGCCCCAAGGGGCCTTTCTACGAGCAGTACTTC; cdr3_aa: CASSPKGPFYEQYF
clone_size: .; cdr3_length: 14; v_call: TRBV27; j_call: TRBJ1-4; d_call: .; cdr3_nt: TGTGCCAGCAGTTCGCCGACATTTAGTGAAAAACTGTTTTTT; cdr3_aa: CASSSPTFSEKLFF
clone_size: .; cdr3_length: 16; v_call: TRBV6-5; j_call: TRBJ2-1; d_call: .; cdr3_nt: TGTGCCAGCAGTTACTCAAGCCGGGGCTCCTACAATGAGCAGTTCTTC; cdr3_aa: CASSYSSRGSYNEQFF
clone_size: .; cdr3_length: 14; v_call: TRBV6-5; j_call: TRBJ2-3; d_call: .; cdr3_nt: TGTGCCAGCAGTTTTCAGGGGAAATTGGATACGCAGTATTTT; cdr3_aa: CASSFQGKLDTQYF
clone_size: .; cdr3_length: 16; v_call: TRBV2; j_call: TRBJ2-3; d_call: .; cdr3_nt: TGTGCCAGCAGTGAAACAAGGGCGGGCGGCACAGATACGCAGTATTTT; cdr3_aa: CASSETRAGGTDTQYF
clone_size: .; cdr3_length: 16; v_call: TRBV5-4; j_call: TRBJ1-1; d_call: TRBD1; cdr3_nt: TGTGCCAGCAGCCCAGGGACAGGGGCCATGAACACTGAAGCTTTCTTT; cdr3_aa: CASSPGTGAMNTEAFF
clone_size: .; cdr3_length: 15; v_call: TRBV6-4; j_call: TRBJ2-3; d_call: .; cdr3_nt: TGTGCCAGCAGTGACAAGGGGTGGCAAGGAGATACGCAGTATTTT; cdr3_aa: CASSDKGWQGDTQYF
clone_size: .; cdr3_length: 16; v_call: TRBV24-1; j_call: TRBJ2-3; d_call: .; cdr3_nt: TGTGCCACCAGTGATCCTGGGCAGGGGTTCACAGATACGCAGTATTTT; cdr3_aa: CATSDPGQGFTDTQYF
clone_size: .; cdr3_length: 11; v_call: TRBV3-1/TRBV3-2; j_call: TRBJ1-1; d_call: .; cdr3_nt: TGTGCCAGCAGCCCCGGACAGCAAGCTTTCTTT; cdr3_aa: CASSPGQQAFF
clone_size: .; cdr3_length: 13; v_call: TRBV13; j_call: TRBJ2-3; d_call: TRBD1; cdr3_nt: TGTGCCAGCAGGGGACAGGGGACAGATACGCAGTATTTT; cdr3_aa: CASRGQGTDTQYF
clone_size: .; cdr3_length: 13; v_call: TRBV15; j_call: TRBJ1-4; d_call: .; cdr3_nt: TGTGCCACCGCCCTTGGGCCTCATGAAAAACTGTTTTTT; cdr3_aa: CATALGPHEKLFF
clone_size: .; cdr3_length: 13; v_call: TRBV29-1; j_call: TRBJ1-2; d_call: TRBD1; cdr3_nt: TGCAGCGTTGAGGTGGGACAGGGATCTGGCTACACCTTC; cdr3_aa: CSVEVGQGSGYTF
clone_size: .; cdr3_length: 12; v_call: TRBV6-5; j_call: TRBJ1-2; d_call: TRBD1; cdr3_nt: TGTGCCAGCAGGCTACAGGGGGCAGGCTACACCTTC; cdr3_aa: CASRLQGAGYTF
clone_size: .; cdr3_length: 13; v_call: TRBV24-1; j_call: TRBJ1-2; d_call: .; cdr3_nt: TGTGCCACCAGTGATAAGGACTACTATGGCTACACCTTC; cdr3_aa: CATSDKDYYGYTF
clone_size: .; cdr3_length: 17; v_call: TRBV4-1; j_call: TRBJ1-1; d_call: .; cdr3_nt: TGCGCCAGCAGCCAAGATCTAGCTACGGAAAAGAACACTGAAGCTTTCTTT; cdr3_aa: CASSQDLATEKNTEAFF
clone_size: once; cdr3_length: 13; v_call: TRBV6-5; j_call: TRBJ1-2; d_call: .; cdr3_nt: TGTGCCAGCAGTTACGGGGCAGGGCAGGGCTACACCTTC; cdr3_aa: CASSYGAGQGYTF
clone_size: .; cdr3_length: 14; v_call: TRBV7-9; j_call: TRBJ2-1; d_call: .; cdr3_nt: TGTGCCAGCAGCCCCCCCCTAGATCTTGGCGAGCAGTTCTTC; cdr3_aa: CASSPPLDLGEQFF
clone_size: .; cdr3_length: 17; v_call: TRBV9; j_call: TRBJ2-3; d_call: TRBD1; cdr3_nt: TGTGCCAGCAGCGCGGGGGGCGGGACAGGGTTGACAGATACGCAGTATTTT; cdr3_aa: CASSAGGGTGLTDTQYF
clone_size: .; cdr3_length: 16; v_call: TRBV6-1; j_call: TRBJ1-1; d_call: .; cdr3_nt: TGTGCCAGCAGTGAAATGACAGAGGTACTGAACACTGAAGCTTTCTTT; cdr3_aa: CASSEMTEVLNTEAFF
clone_size: .; cdr3_length: 12; v_call: TRBV7-9; j_call: TRBJ1-2; d_call: TRBD1; cdr3_nt: TGTGCCAGCAGCTTTAACAGGGGAGGCTACACCTTC; cdr3_aa: CASSFNRGGYTF
clone_size: .; cdr3_length: 13; v_call: TRBV29-1; j_call: TRBJ1-1; d_call: .; cdr3_nt: TGCAGCGTTCTAGGGAGAGGCGTCACTGAAGCTTTCTTT; cdr3_aa: CSVLGRGVTEAFF
clone_size: .; cdr3_length: 15; v_call: TRBV28; j_call: TRBJ1-1; d_call: .; cdr3_nt: TGTGCCAGCAGTTTTCTCCTGGGGGCGCGCACTGAAGCTTTCTTT; cdr3_aa: CASSFLLGARTEAFF